Shown below are 23 T cell receptor beta chains from a single sample sequenced in a study of T cells in women clearing cervical HPV infection. Sequencing used immunoSEQ multiplex PCR; TCRdb keeps in-frame clones, though not all of them. Its clone listing holds roughly 42,000 clones. The sample was blood buffy coat. The source is a woman aged 18 to 75 with a cervical HPV16 infection that either progressed to CIN3+ or cleared (not recorded which).

Comments on this clone: The CDR3 goes on 3 residues after the read ends, and that part is filled in from the germline J gene. This rearrangement joins TRBV5-4 to TRBJ1-1; D might be TRBD1 (6 bases). Per the germline V gene, CDR1 is SGHNT and CDR2 is YYREEE (reference sequence). The CDR3 runs 13 residues. This CDR3 reads CASSGPGQQTAFF. The sequenced CDR3 bases are TGTGCCAGCAGCGGCCCGGGACAACAAACG.

Remarks on this clone: The read terminates 3 residues ahead of where the CDR3 ends, so the germline J gene completes it. The chain carries TRBV7-6 and TRBJ2-1; D gene unclear. CDR3 length: 13 amino acids. V lost 0 bases, J lost 4 bases, and 4 bases lay in between. Germline-derived CDR1 and CDR2 are SGHVS and FNYEAQ. CDR3 region: CASSLAQYNEQFF. CDR3 DNA (partial): TGTGCCAGCAGCTTAGCCCAATACAATGAG.

For this clone: The CDR3 end is not reached by the read, which stops 3 residues before it; the germline J gene fills it in. The rearrangement uses TRBV6-4 and TRBJ2-1, with TRBD2 matching 10 bases. CDR3 length equals 14 residues. The V segment lost 0 bases and the J segment 7 bases; nucleotides outside the gene matches: 0. From germline, CDR1 is MRHNA and CDR2 SNTAGT. Incomplete CDR3 DNA: TGTGCCAGCAGTGACTCTAGCGGGGGGAATGAG. Encoded protein: CASSDSSGGNE. The CDR3, in full, reads CASSDSSGGNEQFF.

On this clone itself: The CDR3 is cut off 3 residues early in the read; its end comes from the germline J gene. This sequence joins TRBV7-3 and TRBJ2-1, with D hard to call. Trimming cost V 1 base and J 5 bases, with 6 bases left between them. The CDR3 covers 13 residues. Germline CDR1 SGHTA, CDR2 FQGTGA. The CDR3 is CASSLSKDNEQFF. CDR3 bases read: TGTGCCAGCAGCTTAAGTAAGGACAATGAG.

A note on this clone: Sequencing ends 3 residues short of the CDR3 end; the germline J gene provides the rest. The genes are TRBV20-1 and TRBJ2-1, with D maybe TRBD2 (6 bases). With 4 bases removed from V and 8 bases from J, the gap between germline ends came to 15 bases. Per the germline V gene, CDR1 is DFQATT and CDR2 is SNEGSKA (reference sequence). CDR3 size: 13 residues. The CDR3 here is CSANLRGGDEQFF. Incomplete CDR3 DNA: TGCAGTGCTAACCTCCGGGGCGGGGATGAG.

With regard to this clone: Read data end 3 residues before the CDR3 end; the end is taken from the germline J gene. The chain carries TRBV6-2 or TRBV6-3 and TRBJ2-1; TRBD2 aligns across 7 bases. After removal of 6 bases from V and 7 bases from J, the junction contained 12 bases not matched to a gene. From germline, CDR1 is MNHEY and CDR2 SVGEGT. The CDR3 sequence is 15 residues long. CDR3 sequence: CASSLSSGGWNEQFF. The part of the CDR3 DNA that was read is TGTGCCAGCAGCCTATCCTCGGGGGGATGGAATGAG.

To note about this clone: The missing CDR3 end, 3 residues past where the read stops, is filled in from the germline J gene. The chain uses TRBV19 and TRBJ1-5, with 9 nucleotides matching TRBD1. The CDR3 sequence is 14 residues long. Germline values: CDR1 LNHDA, CDR2 SQIVND (reference sequence). V lost 7 bases, J lost 4 bases, and 5 bases stayed unmatched. CDR3 DNA (partial): TGTGCCAGTACCACCGGGACAGGGAATCAGCCC. Amino acid sequence: CASTTGTGNQP. The entire CDR3 protein reads CASTTGTGNQPQHF.

A remark on this clone: The read ends 3 residues before the CDR3 terminus; that terminus is restored from the germline J gene. The rearrangement joins TRBV14 to TRBJ1-6; a possible D gene is TRBD1 (5 bases). The V and J ends lost 1 base and 9 bases respectively, with 10 bases between them. Germline loops: CDR1 SGHDN, CDR2 FVKESK. The CDR3 loop spans 14 amino acids. The covered CDR3 bases are TGTGCCAGCAGCCAAGCAGTAGGGGTTTCACCC. Translating gives CASSQAVGVSP. From start to end, the CDR3 is CASSQAVGVSPLHF. The full variable domain, its missing parts supplied by reference TRBV14 and TRBJ1-6, is EAGVTQFPSHSVIEKGQTVTLRCDPISGHDNLYWYRRVMGKEIKFLLHFVKESKQDESGMPNNRFLAERTGGTYSTLKVQPAELEDSGVYFCASSQAVGVSPLHFGNGTRLTVT.

As concerns this clone: With the read ending 3 residues before the CDR3 end, the germline J gene is used to fill in that end. J is TRBJ2-7 and V is TRBV7-2, with D possibly matching TRBD2 (6 bases). Germline lookup yields CDR1 SGHTA and CDR2 FQGNSA. V was clipped by 10 bases and J by 4 bases, with 17 bases between them. The CDR3 has 13 amino acids. Incomplete CDR3 DNA: TGTGCCACTCAAAAGGGCGGGAAATACGAG. Translating gives CATQKGGKYE. The full CDR3 reads CATQKGGKYEQYF.

Note on this clone: The DNA ends 3 residues before the CDR3 does, and the rest of the CDR3 is filled in from the germline J gene. The chain links TRBV19 to TRBJ1-4; TRBD1 is a possible D gene (5 bases). V lost 4 bases and J lost 8, with 17 bases in between. Germline V gene sequence: CDR1 LNHDA, CDR2 SQIVND (reference sequence). This CDR3 region has 15 residues. The CDR3 DNA, read in part, is TGTGCCAGTAGTACGTCTGGGGCAACAGAGGAAAAA. Protein sequence: CASSTSGATEEK. The whole CDR3 protein reads CASSTSGATEEKLFF.

Note on this clone: Read coverage stops 3 residues before the CDR3 terminus; the germline J gene supplies the remainder. This sequence joins TRBV5-6 and TRBJ1-6; 10 bases are shared with TRBD1. Germline V CDR1 and CDR2: SGHDT, YYEEEE. The CDR3 is 14 amino acids. With V trimmed by 4 bases and J by 8 bases, 3 bases remained unmatched. CDR3: CASSRDRGDSPLHF. CDR3 bases read: TGTGCCAGCAGCCGGGACAGGGGTGATTCACCC.

A note on this clone: The CDR3 end falls 3 residues outside the read, so it is completed with the germline J gene. The chain is built from TRBV5-1 and TRBJ2-2; 9 nucleotides line up with TRBD1. The CDR3 runs 14 residues. V shed 0 bases, J shed 7 bases, and the junction held 1 base outside the gene matches. Germline loops: CDR1 SGHRS, CDR2 YFSETQ. The sequenced CDR3 bases are TGCGCCAGCAGCTTGGGGACAGGGGTCGGGGAG. Its protein product is CASSLGTGVGE. The whole CDR3 sequence is CASSLGTGVGELFF.

To note about this clone: With the read ending 3 residues before the CDR3 end, the germline J gene is used to fill in that end. V usage is TRBV5-4 and J usage is TRBJ2-7; 8 bases line up with TRBD2. Germline V CDR1 and CDR2: SGHNT, YYREEE (reference sequence). V lost 2 bases to trimming and J lost 6 bases; unmatched junction nucleotides: 7. This CDR3 is built from 14 residues. CDR3 sequence reads: CASSLSGRTGEQYF. The sequenced CDR3 bases are TGTGCCAGCAGCTTAAGCGGGAGAACGGGCGAG.

For this clone: The read stops 3 residues short of the end of the CDR3; the missing end is completed from the germline J gene. V and J are TRBV11-1 and TRBJ2-3; D is uncertain. Germline V gene data show CDR1 as SGHAT and CDR2 as FQDESV (reference sequence). V was clipped by 5 bases and J by 2 bases, with 11 bases between them. The CDR3 totals 14 residues. The part of the CDR3 DNA that was read is TGTGCCAGCAGCCCCCAGGTACCCACAGATACG. Encoded protein: CASSPQVPTDT. The CDR3 reads in full as CASSPQVPTDTQYF.

On this clone: The read halts 3 residues ahead of the CDR3 end, with the missing end drawn from the germline J gene. The rearrangement uses TRBV14 and TRBJ2-7; D is unclear. The CDR3 spans 14 residues. The V end lost 4 bases, the J end lost 2 bases, and 12 bases lay between the germline ends. Germline V gives CDR1 SGHDN, CDR2 FVKESK. CDR3 bases read: TGTGCCAGCAGCCCGAGAGGTTTCCCCTACGAG. This codes for CASSPRGFPYE. The entire CDR3 is CASSPRGFPYEQYF.

As to this clone: The CDR3 end lies 3 residues beyond the end of the read and is filled in from the germline J gene. V gene TRBV2 combines with J gene TRBJ2-1, with 8 bases matching TRBD2. Germline CDR1 and CDR2: SNHLY and FYNNEI. After removal of 4 bases from V and 9 bases from J, the junction contained 11 bases not matched to a gene. CDR3 length: 15 residues. The sequenced part of the CDR3 DNA is TGTGCCAGCAGTGCGGGGACTAGGGGGGCGACTGAG. Protein product: CASSAGTRGATE. The complete CDR3 protein is CASSAGTRGATEQFF.

Note on this clone: The read ends 3 residues shy of where the CDR3 ends; the end is completed using the germline J gene. Other DNA sequences in the sample encode the same CDR3. The rearrangement joins TRBV7-2 to TRBJ2-1, with D perhaps matching TRBD2 (6 bases). The CDR3 consists of 15 residues. Germline-derived CDR1 and CDR2 are SGHTA and FQGNSA. Trimming removed 1 base from V and 2 bases from J, with 9 bases in between. This chain's CDR3 is CASSLVAGTYNEQFF. The DNA read from the CDR3 is TGTGCCAGCAGCTTAGTTGCGGGAACCTACAATGAG.

Comments on this clone: The read terminates 3 residues ahead of where the CDR3 ends, so the germline J gene completes it. The chain is built from TRBV7-2 and TRBJ2-4, with 8 bases matching TRBD1. The CDR3 runs 14 residues. Germline CDR1 reads SGHTA; CDR2 reads FQGNSA. The DNA read from the CDR3 is TGTGCCAGCAGCGAGGGACAGGCCCAAGAGACT. This encodes CASSEGQAQET. The whole CDR3 sequence reads CASSEGQAQETQYF.

To note about this clone: Sequencing ends 3 residues short of the CDR3 end; the germline J gene provides the rest. The J gene is TRBJ1-2, the V gene TRBV30; 8 bases agree with TRBD1. The CDR3 sequence is 15 residues long. Germline values: CDR1 GTSNPN, CDR2 SVGIG (reference sequence). After removal of 3 bases from V and 2 bases from J, the junction contained 8 bases not matched to a gene. The part of the CDR3 DNA that was read is TGTGCCTGGAGGACCCGGGACAGGACGAACTATGGC. Translated: CAWRTRDRTNYG. The full CDR3 reads CAWRTRDRTNYGYTF.

A remark on this clone: The missing CDR3 end, 3 residues past where the read stops, is filled in from the germline J gene. The chain employs TRBV20-1 and TRBJ1-2; 8 bases align to TRBD1. Unmatched junction bases numbered 9, after V lost 4 bases and J lost 2 bases. Per the germline V gene, CDR1 is DFQATT and CDR2 is SNEGSKA (reference sequence). The CDR3 has 15 amino acids. CDR3 bases read: TGCAGTGCTAAACCCCGACAGGGGACAAACTATGGC. Protein: CSAKPRQGTNYG. In full, the CDR3 is CSAKPRQGTNYGYTF.

For this clone: The read finishes 3 residues shy of the CDR3 end, and the germline J gene is used to complete it. The rearrangement uses TRBV10-1 and TRBJ2-1; TRBD1 matches 7 bases. V lost 5 bases to trimming and J lost 9 bases; unmatched junction nucleotides: 13. CDR3 length: 15 amino acids. The germline V gene has CDR1 WNHNN and CDR2 SYGVQD (reference sequence). Incomplete CDR3 DNA: TGCGCCAGCAGTTGGACAGGTCAGGCAGCAGGTGAG. Its translation is CASSWTGQAAGE. The entire CDR3 reads CASSWTGQAAGEQFF.

As regards this clone: The read gets to within 3 residues of the CDR3 end, and the germline J gene fills in the rest. The chain uses TRBV7-6 and TRBJ1-5; tentatively, D is TRBD1 (6 bases). V was shortened by 2 bases and J by 7 bases, with 9 bases between the two germline ends. Germline-derived CDR1 and CDR2 are SGHVS and FNYEAQ. The CDR3 runs 13 residues. Partial CDR3 DNA: TGTGCCAGCAGCTTACAGGGGACCCAGCCC. Translating it yields CASSLQGTQP. In full, the CDR3 reads CASSLQGTQPQHF.

Worth noting for this clone: Mismatch with germline at one junction end may stem from a read error. Read sequence stops 3 residues before the CDR3 end, and the germline J gene provides the missing end. The identical CDR3 is also encoded by other nucleotide sequences in the sample. This sequence joins TRBV19 and TRBJ1-3, with TRBD1 matching 10 bases. Germline loops: CDR1 LNHDA, CDR2 SQIVND (reference sequence). The CDR3 has 15 residues. The CDR3 bases that were read are TGTGCCAGTAGTCTCGGGACAGGGGTCGGAAACACG. It specifies CASSLGTGVGNT. The CDR3 reads in full as CASSLGTGVGNTIYF.